This is a list of T cell receptor beta chains from one sample in a study of T cell repertoires in cytomegalovirus infection. Their antigens remain unidentified. MiXCR, applied by TCRdb to the reads, yields one record per CDR3 protein. In the table there are about 770,000 distinct CDR3 sequences, about 28% of which are singletons. The sample consisted of cultured CD8+ T cells from PBMCs, taken from culture after CMV antigen stimulation. The receptors stem from a human donor in good health (CMV status not recorded). Some clones in this sample may be carry-over from other donors' samples. Each CDR3 is given with its conserved first and last residue. D genes are given only for firm matches. Clone size is stated in some rows and not others, as once, few, many or a class when expanded.

v_gene: TRBV27; abundance: few; j_gene: TRBJ1-2; d_gene: NA; CDR3aa: CASGLPWGYTF; CDR3nt: TGTGCCAGCGGGCTTCCATGGGGCTACACCTTC
v_gene: TRBV6-5; abundance: few; j_gene: TRBJ2-2; d_gene: NA; CDR3aa: CASSYRQDGELFF; CDR3nt: TGTGCCAGCAGTTACAGACAGGACGGGGAGCTGTTTTTT
v_gene: TRBV4-2; abundance: few; j_gene: TRBJ1-1; d_gene: NA; CDR3aa: CASSQDATDTEAFF; CDR3nt: TGTGCCAGCAGCCAAGATGCGACAGACACTGAAGCTTTCTTT
v_gene: TRBV7-2; abundance: many; j_gene: TRBJ2-3; d_gene: NA; CDR3aa: CASSLEKRRDTQYF; CDR3nt: TGTGCCAGCAGCTTAGAGAAACGTCGCGATACGCAGTATTTT
v_gene: TRBV7-9; abundance: many; j_gene: TRBJ1-2; d_gene: TRBD1; CDR3aa: CASSSDRFRVGYGYTF; CDR3nt: TGTGCCAGCAGCTCGGACAGGTTCCGTGTCGGCTATGGCTACACCTTC
v_gene: TRBV6-2/TRBV6-3; abundance: few; j_gene: TRBJ2-2; d_gene: TRBD1; CDR3aa: CASSGTGEPGELFF; CDR3nt: TGTGCCAGCAGTGGGACAGGGGAACCCGGGGAGCTGTTTTTT
v_gene: TRBV12-3/TRBV12-4; abundance: NA; j_gene: TRBJ2-5; d_gene: NA; CDR3aa: CASSPRSGGGRETQYF; CDR3nt: TGTGCCAGCAGTCCCCGAAGTGGCGGAGGACGGGAGACCCAGTACTTC
v_gene: TRBV4-3; abundance: few; j_gene: TRBJ1-2; d_gene: NA; CDR3aa: CASSQDRARGYTF; CDR3nt: TGCGCCAGCAGCCAAGATAGGGCGCGGGGCTACACCTTC
v_gene: TRBV7-6; abundance: NA; j_gene: TRBJ2-5; d_gene: NA; CDR3aa: CASSLWTVNQETQYF; CDR3nt: TGTGCCAGCAGCCTCTGGACAGTTAACCAAGAGACCCAGTACTTC
v_gene: TRBV6-2/TRBV6-3; abundance: NA; j_gene: TRBJ2-5; d_gene: NA; CDR3aa: CASSYLSRRETQYF; CDR3nt: TGTGCCAGCAGTTACTTGTCCCGCCGGGAGACCCAGTACTTC
v_gene: TRBV27; abundance: many; j_gene: TRBJ2-1; d_gene: TRBD2; CDR3aa: CASRVAGDNNEQFF; CDR3nt: TGTGCCAGCAGAGTAGCGGGGGATAACAATGAGCAGTTCTTC
v_gene: TRBV6-1; abundance: NA; j_gene: TRBJ1-1; d_gene: NA; CDR3aa: CASSVLQGDRTEAFF; CDR3nt: TGTGCCAGCAGTGTCTTGCAGGGAGATCGCACTGAAGCTTTCTTT
v_gene: TRBV12-3/TRBV12-4; abundance: NA; j_gene: TRBJ2-1; d_gene: NA; CDR3aa: CAGSRRGLDEQFF; CDR3nt: TGTGCCGGCTCCCGTAGGGGGTTGGATGAGCAGTTCTTC
v_gene: TRBV12-3/TRBV12-4; abundance: NA; j_gene: TRBJ1-1; d_gene: NA; CDR3aa: CASSPRGNMNTEAFF; CDR3nt: TGTGCCAGCAGTCCCCGAGGAAACATGAACACTGAAGCTTTCTTT
v_gene: TRBV19; abundance: NA; j_gene: TRBJ2-1; d_gene: TRBD2; CDR3aa: CASSLAEITYNEQFF; CDR3nt: TGTGCCAGTAGTCTAGCGGAGATAACCTACAATGAGCAGTTCTTC
v_gene: TRBV7-2; abundance: NA; j_gene: TRBJ2-3; d_gene: NA; CDR3aa: CASSSGVGPVADTQYF; CDR3nt: TGTGCCAGCAGCTCTGGGGTGGGGCCGGTCGCAGATACGCAGTATTTT
v_gene: TRBV7-6; abundance: many; j_gene: TRBJ2-1; d_gene: TRBD2; CDR3aa: CASSFVAGGWNEQFF; CDR3nt: TGTGCCAGCAGCTTCGTCGCGGGGGGGTGGAATGAGCAGTTCTTC
v_gene: TRBV6-1; abundance: NA; j_gene: TRBJ1-2; d_gene: NA; CDR3aa: CASSELNWVSIYGYTF; CDR3nt: TGTGCCAGCAGTGAATTGAATTGGGTCAGCATCTATGGCTACACCTTC
v_gene: TRBV6-2/TRBV6-3; abundance: few; j_gene: TRBJ1-2; d_gene: NA; CDR3aa: CASRNRGPSPNYGYTF; CDR3nt: TGTGCCAGCAGGAATAGGGGCCCCTCCCCTAACTATGGCTACACCTTC
v_gene: TRBV4-1; abundance: NA; j_gene: TRBJ1-5; d_gene: NA; CDR3aa: CASSQDFGLRGRGQPQHF; CDR3nt: TGCGCCAGCAGCCAAGATTTTGGCCTTCGGGGGCGCGGTCAGCCCCAGCATTTT
v_gene: TRBV27; abundance: NA; j_gene: TRBJ2-3; d_gene: NA; CDR3aa: CASTPELGDMQYF; CDR3nt: TGTGCCAGCACCCCAGAGCTCGGGGATATGCAGTATTTT
v_gene: TRBV5-1; abundance: NA; j_gene: TRBJ1-6; d_gene: TRBD1; CDR3aa: CASSHRDRNSPLHF; CDR3nt: TGCGCCAGCAGCCACCGGGACAGAAATTCACCCCTCCACTTT
v_gene: TRBV4-3; abundance: few; j_gene: TRBJ1-6; d_gene: NA; CDR3aa: CASSQSSKDNSPLHF; CDR3nt: TGCGCCAGCAGCCAAAGTAGCAAGGATAATTCACCCCTCCACTTT
v_gene: TRBV5-6; abundance: NA; j_gene: TRBJ2-1; d_gene: TRBD1; CDR3aa: CASSFRDRGQKTYNEQFF; CDR3nt: TGTGCCAGCAGCTTCCGGGACAGGGGACAAAAAACCTACAATGAGCAGTTCTTC
v_gene: TRBV7-2; abundance: many; j_gene: TRBJ2-1; d_gene: NA; CDR3aa: CASSLWPYGSEGREQFF; CDR3nt: TGTGCCAGCAGCTTATGGCCCTATGGTTCCGAAGGAAGAGAGCAGTTCTTC
v_gene: TRBV7-8; abundance: few; j_gene: TRBJ1-1; d_gene: NA; CDR3aa: CASSGRGANTEAFF; CDR3nt: TGTGCCAGCAGCGGCCGGGGGGCCAACACTGAAGCTTTCTTT
v_gene: TRBV4-1; abundance: NA; j_gene: TRBJ2-2; d_gene: NA; CDR3aa: CASSQMEGAYGELFF; CDR3nt: TGCGCCAGCAGCCAGATGGAAGGGGCATACGGGGAGCTGTTTTTT
v_gene: TRBV15; abundance: NA; j_gene: TRBJ2-3; d_gene: NA; CDR3aa: CATSRPASTDTQYF; CDR3nt: TGTGCCACCAGCAGACCCGCCAGCACAGATACGCAGTATTTT
v_gene: TRBV13; abundance: NA; j_gene: TRBJ2-3; d_gene: NA; CDR3aa: CASSPIKDTQYF; CDR3nt: TGTGCCAGCAGCCCCATTAAAGATACGCAGTATTTT
v_gene: TRBV6-6; abundance: NA; j_gene: TRBJ2-3; d_gene: TRBD2; CDR3aa: CASSYSGAGGADTQYF; CDR3nt: TGTGCCAGCAGTTACTCGGGCGCGGGGGGGGCAGATACGCAGTATTTT
v_gene: TRBV7-9; abundance: NA; j_gene: TRBJ1-1; d_gene: NA; CDR3aa: CASSRRDGDTEAFF; CDR3nt: TGTGCCAGCAGCCGGAGGGACGGGGACACTGAAGCTTTCTTT
v_gene: TRBV6-8; abundance: once; j_gene: TRBJ2-7; d_gene: NA; CDR3aa: CASSYTGRYEQYF; CDR3nt: TGTGCCAGCAGTTACACCGGCCGGTACGAGCAGTACTTC
v_gene: TRBV4-2; abundance: NA; j_gene: TRBJ1-6; d_gene: NA; CDR3aa: CASSQAQGGNSPLHF; CDR3nt: TGTGCCAGCAGCCAAGCCCAAGGAGGGAACTCACCCCTCCACTTT
v_gene: TRBV4-3; abundance: NA; j_gene: TRBJ2-5; d_gene: TRBD1; CDR3aa: CASSHAGQGADETQYF; CDR3nt: TGCGCCAGCAGCCATGCGGGACAGGGGGCGGATGAGACCCAGTACTTC
v_gene: TRBV7-6; abundance: few; j_gene: TRBJ2-2; d_gene: TRBD2; CDR3aa: CASSPAGRANTGELFF; CDR3nt: TGTGCCAGCAGCCCGGCGGGGAGGGCGAACACCGGGGAGCTGTTTTTT
v_gene: TRBV2; abundance: NA; j_gene: TRBJ1-5; d_gene: NA; CDR3aa: CASSDRPWNQSQHF; CDR3nt: TGTGCCAGCAGTGACCGTCCGTGGAATCAGTCCCAGCATTTT
v_gene: TRBV10-3; abundance: few; j_gene: TRBJ1-3; d_gene: NA; CDR3aa: CAISVYSQSGNTIYF; CDR3nt: TGTGCCATCAGTGTCTACAGCCAATCTGGAAACACCATATATTTT
v_gene: TRBV12-3/TRBV12-4; abundance: NA; j_gene: TRBJ2-1; d_gene: NA; CDR3aa: CVSSFTYNEQFF; CDR3nt: TGTGTCAGCAGTTTTACCTACAATGAGCAGTTCTTC
v_gene: TRBV5-8; abundance: few; j_gene: TRBJ1-1; d_gene: NA; CDR3aa: CASSPPFQGWGNTEAFF; CDR3nt: TGTGCCAGCAGCCCCCCCTTCCAGGGGTGGGGGAACACTGAAGCTTTCTTT
v_gene: TRBV4-1; abundance: NA; j_gene: TRBJ2-6; d_gene: NA; CDR3aa: CASSPEKMGRQSGANVLTF; CDR3nt: TGCGCCAGCAGCCCAGAGAAAATGGGACGGCAGTCTGGGGCCAACGTCCTGACTTTC